The entry below describes one T cell receptor beta chain. What it recognizes is unknown. CDR3 size: 15 residues. Germline V gives CDR1 SGHTA, CDR2 FQGTGA. The blood volume drawn from each donor was about 2.5 ml. The entry originates in a study of monozygotic twins with inflammatory bowel disease. Notes on the study in general: Healthy twins showed more clonotype sharing with others than IBD patients, especially patients with disease activity. Those with IBD had lower TCRbeta diversity (inverse Simpson) than their healthy co-twins did.

With about 15 and 9 cycles respectively, two nested PCRs were carried out on TCRalpha and TCRbeta cDNA. TCRdb reprocessed the 5' RACE reads and reports one entry per CDR3 protein, with no DNA. The sample totals more than 110,000 distinct CDR3 sequences. The V call is TRBV7-3, the J call TRBJ1-1. The sequenced sample was blood. The TCR originated in a human donor with ulcerative colitis or Crohn's disease, or a healthy co-twin of an affected twin (not recorded which). The CDR3 sequence is CASSPHGEMNTEAFF.